This T cell receptor beta chain was recovered during a study of blood T cell repertoires in COVID-19. Across the study: The study drew acute and convalescent COVID-19 samples from the United States, Italy and Spain.

Recruited during active infection, patients (from Seattle) were subsequently followed longitudinally. The CDR3 length is 18 residues. The V gene end was trimmed by 3 bases and the J gene end by 4 bases; junction bases not matched to a gene: 15. Germline CDR1 and CDR2: SGHKS and YYEKEE (reference sequence). Original analysis: For nucleated cells, counts were estimated from reference gene primer amplification. TCRdb keeps only in-frame clones here, not all; method: immunoSEQ multiplex PCR. V and J calls and clone size are as listed in that table; D and trimming were resolved from the DNA. In the table there are 450,000 or so clones, about 88% of which are singletons.

The sequence was collected from a woman aged 40 to 50 with COVID-19, enrolled during active disease. The rearrangement joins TRBV5-5 to TRBJ2-1; TRBD2 agrees at 8 bases. The sequenced material came from peripheral blood. The DNA for the CDR3 is TGTGCCAGCAGCTGGGTTGGGAGCGGGGGCCCCTATTACAATGAGCAGTTCTTC. This gives the protein CASSWVGSGGPYYNEQFF. The full variable domain, completed using reference TRBV5-5 and TRBJ2-1, is DAGVTQSPTHLIKTRGQQVTLRCSPISGHKSVSWYQQVLGQGPQFIFQYYEKEERGRGNFPDRFSARQFPNYSSELNVNALLLGDSALYLCASSWVGSGGPYYNEQFFGPGTRLTVL.